These 28 T cell receptor beta chains came from one sample sequenced in a study of radiotherapy plus CTLA-4 blockade in lung cancer. TCRdb's copy holds only in-frame clones and misses some; the assay was immunoSEQ multiplex PCR. The data show fewer than 50,000 clones, around 63% seen once. The sample consisted of peripheral blood, taken from a patient treated with radiotherapy plus ipilimumab. The receptors stem from a human donor with non-small cell lung cancer who had a partial response to radiotherapy plus ipilimumab.

This chain connects TRBV29-1 to TRBJ2-7, with 14 positions matching TRBD2. V lost 6 bases, J lost 6 bases, and 4 bases stayed unmatched. CDR3 length equals 13 residues. Germline V gene data show CDR1 as SQVTM and CDR2 as ANQGSEA. The CDR3 sequence: CSVLGLAGVEQYF. The CDR3 DNA is TGCAGCGTGCTGGGACTAGCGGGAGTCGAGCAGTACTTC.

This chain uses TRBV5-1 with TRBJ2-3, with 8 bases that match TRBD1. Germline values: CDR1 SGHRS, CDR2 YFSETQ. V shed 4 bases and J 1 base; nucleotides not matched to a gene: 2. This CDR3 spans 14 amino acids. The CDR3 region is CASSVTGGTDTQYF. As DNA, the CDR3 is TGCGCCAGCAGCGTGACAGGGGGCACAGATACGCAGTATTTT.

This clone was counted only a few times. V gene TRBV28 combines with J gene TRBJ1-5; D might be TRBD1 (6 bases). From germline, CDR1 is MDHEN and CDR2 SYDVKM. Trimming removed 5 bases from V and 7 bases from J, with 18 bases in between. There are 15 residues in the CDR3. CDR3 in amino acids: CASSIQQGGGQPQHF. CDR3 nucleotide sequence: TGTGCCAGCAGTATCCAACAGGGTGGTGGGCAGCCCCAGCATTTT.

The chain links TRBV7-3 to TRBJ1-6; tentative D call: TRBD1 (6 bases). Germline V gene lookup returns CDR1 SGHTA and CDR2 FQGTGA. The CDR3 contains 13 residues. V lost 8 bases, J lost 7 bases, and 12 bases lay in between. CDR3 sequence: CASSQGFNSPLHF. CDR3 nucleotides: TGTGCCAGCTCACAGGGCTTCAATTCACCCCTCCACTTT.

The gene calls are TRBV27 and TRBJ1-5; possible D gene TRBD1, 6 bases. Germline lookup yields CDR1 MNHEY and CDR2 SMNVEV (reference sequence). The CDR3 is 15 amino acids. The V and J ends lost 5 bases and 5 bases respectively, with 16 bases between them. The CDR3 is CASSPTTGVDQPQHF. CDR3 DNA sequence: TGTGCCAGCAGTCCGACGACAGGTGTCGATCAGCCCCAGCATTTT.

The rearrangement joins TRBV2 to TRBJ1-2, with TRBD1 matching 8 bases. Germline V gives CDR1 SNHLY, CDR2 FYNNEI. The J segment lost 2 bases and the V segment lost 8 bases, leaving 7 bases of the junction unmatched. The CDR3 loop spans 14 amino acids. The DNA of the CDR3 is TGTGCCAGCGGTCGACAGGGGTTAAACTATGGCTACACCTTC. Residues: CASGRQGLNYGYTF.

The gene calls are TRBV11-2 and TRBJ1-3; D perhaps matches TRBD1 (6 bases). Between the trimmed V and J ends, which lost 5 bases and 4 bases, there was a span of 9 bases. Germline CDR1 reads SGHAT; CDR2 reads FQNNGV. CDR3 length equals 13 residues. CDR3 amino acids: CASSPGQGNTIYF. CDR3 DNA: TGTGCCAGCAGCCCCGGACAGGGAAACACCATATATTTT. Combining the CDR3 with reference TRBV11-2 and TRBJ1-3 gives the whole variable domain EAGVAQSPRYKIIEKRQSVAFWCNPISGHATLYWYQQILGQGPKLLIQFQNNGVVDDSQLPKDRFSAERLKGVDSTLKIQPAKLEDSAVYLCASSPGQGNTIYFGEGSWLTVV.

This chain uses TRBV5-4 with TRBJ1-5; D unclear. There are 13 residues in the CDR3. The germline gives CDR1 SGHNT, CDR2 YYREEE (reference sequence). Deletions cut 0 bases from V and 4 bases from J, with 5 bases between. CDR3 nucleotide sequence: TGTGCCAGCAGCTTGGAGCTGAATCAGCCCCAGCATTTT. Translation gives CASSLELNQPQHF.

The rearrangement links TRBV19 to TRBJ1-1; no clear D. Germline V gene data show CDR1 as LNHDA and CDR2 as SQIVND (reference sequence). V dropped 9 bases and J dropped 3 bases, with 17 bases sitting between them. This CDR3 comprises 14 residues. The CDR3 region has the DNA TGTGCCAGCAACCCCTATGGGCAGGACACTGAAGCTTTCTTT. The encoded protein is CASNPYGQDTEAFF.

The rearrangement uses TRBV7-8 and TRBJ1-3, with no clear D. V was pared by 1 base and J by 0 bases, with 10 bases between. This CDR3 region has 16 residues. Germline V gene data show CDR1 as SGHVS and CDR2 as FQNEAQ. This CDR3 is CASSLGQRSSGNTIYF. The CDR3 nucleotides are TGTGCCAGCAGCTTAGGGCAGCGGAGCTCTGGAAACACCATATATTTT.

The gene calls are TRBV28 and TRBJ1-5; maybe TRBD1 (5 bases). Germline V gene sequence: CDR1 MDHEN, CDR2 SYDVKM. V shed 7 bases and J shed 2 bases, with 15 bases lying between them. The length of the CDR3 is 15 residues. The CDR3 sequence: CASIRDSRGNQPQHF. CDR3 nucleotides: TGTGCCAGCATCCGGGACTCCCGGGGCAATCAGCCCCAGCATTTT. The entire variable domain, with the rest obtained from reference TRBV28 and TRBJ1-5, is as follows: DVKVTQSSRYLVKRTGEKVFLECVQDMDHENMFWYRQDPGLGLRLIYFSYDVKMKEKGDIPEGYSVSREKKERFSLILESASTNQTSMYLCASIRDSRGNQPQHFGDGTRLSIL.

This sequence joins TRBV5-6 and TRBJ2-2, with a possible D match to TRBD2 (6 bases). V was shortened by 4 bases and J by 0 bases, with 10 bases between the two germline ends. The CDR3 consists of 15 residues. The germline V gene encodes CDR1 SGHDT and CDR2 YYEEEE. CDR3 sequence (DNA): TGTGCCAGCAGCCCGGGACTCGCGAACACCGGGGAGCTGTTTTTT. This encodes CASSPGLANTGELFF.

This clone has more than one count but fewer than ten. J is TRBJ2-1 and V is TRBV7-9; D might be TRBD1 (6 bases). Germline CDR1 SEHNR, CDR2 FQNEAQ (reference sequence). The CDR3 totals 13 residues. The V end was cut by 5 bases, the J end by 8 bases, with 13 bases between. CDR3 sequence: CASSQTGLDEQFF. The DNA for the CDR3 is TGTGCCAGCAGCCAGACAGGACTCGATGAGCAGTTCTTC.

The chain is built from TRBV5-1 and TRBJ1-4; TRBD1 matches at 8 bases. The CDR3 length is 14 residues. J lost 6 bases, V lost 5 bases, and 6 bases had no gene match. Germline CDR1 is SGHRS and CDR2 is YFSETQ. Here the CDR3 DNA reads TGCGCCAGCAGTCCGGGACAGGACTATGAAAAACTGTTTTTT. Protein product: CASSPGQDYEKLFF.

This clone was observed a handful of times. This chain links TRBV25-1 with TRBJ2-7, with D unresolved. V shed 7 bases and J shed 1 base, with 5 bases lying between them. The CDR3 spans 11 residues. The germline V gene encodes CDR1 MGHDK and CDR2 SYGVNS. The CDR3 nucleotides are TGTGCCAGCACCCAGTCCTACGAGCAGTACTTC. Amino acid sequence: CASTQSYEQYF.

The chain links TRBV7-9 to TRBJ2-7, with 9 positions matching TRBD1. The germline V gene encodes CDR1 SEHNR and CDR2 FQNEAQ (reference sequence). Germline trimming cut 5 bases from V and 0 bases from J; bases unmatched to any gene: 8. There are 16 residues in the CDR3. In DNA form, the CDR3 reads TGTGCCAGCAGCAAGGATACAGGGGGCACCTCCTACGAGCAGTACTTC. Its protein product is CASSKDTGGTSYEQYF.

The genes are TRBV30 and TRBJ1-1, with 7 positions matching TRBD1. CDR3 length: 15 amino acids. Germline CDR1 is GTSNPN and CDR2 is SVGIG (reference sequence). J gave up 2 bases and V 2 bases, and 8 bases lay outside the gene matches. The CDR3 DNA is TGTGCCTGGAGTCGCGGAGGGACAGCCAACACTGAAGCTTTCTTT. Translating it yields CAWSRGGTANTEAFF.

The genes are TRBV27 and TRBJ2-7; the match to TRBD1 covers 8 bases. This CDR3 contains 17 residues. Germline V gene lookup returns CDR1 MNHEY and CDR2 SMNVEV (reference sequence). The CDR3 sequence: CARQGLWGPPNNYEQYF. CDR3 DNA: TGTGCTAGACAGGGGCTCTGGGGACCCCCCAACAACTACGAGCAGTACTTC.

J is TRBJ2-5 and V is TRBV29-1; 8 bases fit TRBD1. V shed 7 bases, J shed 4 bases, and the junction held 5 bases outside the gene matches. This CDR3 has 12 amino acids. Germline loops: CDR1 SQVTM, CDR2 ANQGSEA. CDR3 nucleotide sequence: TGCAGCGCATCGACAGGGGTAGAGACCCAGTACTTC. Its translation is CSASTGVETQYF. Variable domain in full (rest from reference TRBV29-1 and TRBJ2-5): SAVISQKPSRDICQRGTSLTIQCQVDSQVTMMFWYRQQPGQSLTLIATANQGSEATYESGFVIDKFPISRPNLTFSTLTVSNMSPEDSSIYLCSASTGVETQYFGPGTRLLVL.

V is TRBV15 and J is TRBJ1-5; 8 nucleotides align to TRBD1. Unmatched junction bases numbered 0, after V lost 3 bases and J lost 2 bases. Germline V gene lookup returns CDR1 LNHNV and CDR2 YYDKDF (reference sequence). The length of the CDR3 is 14 residues. CDR3 residues: CATSRDRGNQPQHF. DNA of the CDR3: TGTGCCACCAGCAGGGACAGGGGCAATCAGCCCCAGCATTTT.

The V and J genes are TRBV19 and TRBJ1-5; D is unclear. Trimming pared 6 bases from V and 2 bases from J, leaving 11 bases between. Germline V CDR1 and CDR2: LNHDA, SQIVND (reference sequence). The CDR3 runs 14 residues. The CDR3 region has the DNA TGTGCCAGTAGGGGCGTAATGGGCAATCAGCCCCAGCATTTT. It specifies CASRGVMGNQPQHF.

By sample fraction, this clone is medium-sized. This sequence joins TRBV7-9 and TRBJ1-3, with D possibly matching TRBD1 (5 bases). The CDR3 length is 14 residues. Trimming removed 8 bases at V and 0 bases at J, with 11 bases between. Looked up from germline, CDR1 is SEHNR and CDR2 is FQNEAQ (reference sequence). The CDR3 sequence: CASARGGSGNTIYF. CDR3 coding DNA: TGTGCCAGCGCTCGGGGGGGCTCTGGAAACACCATATATTTT.

The chain joins TRBV5-1 to TRBJ1-1, with D maybe TRBD1 (6 bases). Trimming cost V 5 bases and J 0 bases, with 17 bases left between them. This CDR3 is 16 amino acids long. Germline lookup yields CDR1 SGHRS and CDR2 YFSETQ. For the CDR3, the DNA is TGCGCCAGCAGTCCGGAGGGGGGGGCGATGAACACTGAAGCTTTCTTT. It is translated as CASSPEGGAMNTEAFF.

The chain joins TRBV7-3 to TRBJ2-5; 7 positions agree with TRBD1. The J segment lost 5 bases and the V segment lost 0 bases, leaving 3 bases of the junction unmatched. CDR1 is SGHTA and CDR2 is FQGTGA in the germline V gene. CDR3 length equals 14 residues. CDR3 region: CASSLTGGGETQYF. CDR3 DNA sequence: TGTGCCAGCAGCTTAACAGGGGGCGGGGAGACCCAGTACTTC. Together with reference TRBV7-3 and TRBJ2-5, the CDR3 gives the full variable domain: GAGVSQTPSNKVTEKGKYVELRCDPISGHTALYWYRQSLGQGPEFLIYFQGTGAADDSGLPNDRFFAVRPEGSVSTLKIQRTERGDSAVYLCASSLTGGGETQYFGPGTRLLVL.

J is TRBJ1-1 and V is TRBV27; possibly TRBD1 for D (6 bases). The CDR3 runs to 14 residues. Germline lookup yields CDR1 MNHEY and CDR2 SMNVEV (reference sequence). The V gene lost 4 bases and the J gene lost 1 base, with 10 bases spanning the gap. CDR3 sequence: CASSSGQQNTEAFF. In DNA, the CDR3 is TGTGCCAGCAGTTCAGGACAGCAGAACACTGAAGCTTTCTTT.

The chain combines TRBV11-2 with TRBJ2-7; 7 positions match TRBD2. Germline V lookup: CDR1 SGHAT, CDR2 FQNNGV. With V trimmed by 4 bases and J by 2 bases, 8 bases remained unmatched. The CDR3 loop spans 15 amino acids. This CDR3 reads CASSSHLGLAYEQYF. DNA of the CDR3: TGTGCCAGCAGCTCCCACCTTGGACTAGCCTACGAGCAGTACTTC.

The rearrangement links TRBV29-1 to TRBJ2-3, with 8 bases matching TRBD2. In germline, CDR1 is SQVTM, CDR2 ANQGSEA. J was trimmed by 5 bases and V by 7 bases; bases with no gene match: 14. The CDR3 sequence is 15 residues long. The DNA for the CDR3 is TGCAGCGCCCGGGGGGGTAGCGGGTCGGTAGATACGCAGTATTTT. Translated, it gives CSARGGSGSVDTQYF.

This clone was picked up a small number of times. V gene TRBV30 combines with J gene TRBJ2-2, with a possible D match to TRBD1 (6 bases). Germline-derived CDR1 and CDR2 are GTSNPN and SVGIG (reference sequence). The CDR3 has 15 residues. Trimming shortened V by 0 bases and J by 4 bases, and 12 bases separated the two germline ends. The CDR3 sequence is CAWSVWDTATGELFF. The CDR3, as DNA: TGTGCCTGGAGTGTTTGGGACACGGCCACCGGGGAGCTGTTTTTT.